The 17 T cell receptor beta chains reported below all come from one sample, sequenced in a study of blood T cell repertoires in COVID-19 (dated by TCRdb to about 2020). The protocol used for the library was the immunoSEQ multiplex PCR assay. TCRdb mirrors the immuneACCESS table, restricted to in-frame sequences. Some clones are absent from its copies; in checked studies, under half trace to an unresolved V gene, and the reason for the others is unknown. The sample has 95,000 to 150,000 clones on record, 78% of them singletons. About 2.1% of the sample rests with the top ten. Material: peripheral blood. The receptors were gathered from a man between 65 and 85 years old with acute or convalescent COVID-19.

This chain uses TRBV7-2 with TRBJ1-3, with 9 bases fitting TRBD1. CDR3 length: 15 amino acids. CDR1 and CDR2 (germline): SGHTA, FQGNSA. J was trimmed by 2 bases and V by 5 bases; bases with no gene match: 4. CDR3 in amino acids: CASSTRTGAGNTIYF. CDR3 sequence (DNA): TGTGCCAGCAGCACCCGGACAGGGGCTGGAAACACCATATATTTT.

The genes are TRBV10-3 and TRBJ1-5; the match to TRBD1 covers 10 bases. Trimming cost V 10 bases and J 6 bases; bases outside gene matches: 12. The germline CDR1 and CDR2 sequences are ENHRY and SYGVKD. CDR3 length: 15 residues. The CDR3 coding sequence is TGTGCCACTAGGGACCGGGACAGGGGCTTTCAGCCCCAGCATTTT. This sequence encodes CATRDRDRGFQPQHF.

The chain employs TRBV6-2 or TRBV6-3 and TRBJ1-5; D is ambiguous. V was pared by 4 bases and J by 7 bases, with 14 bases between. The CDR3 extends over 14 amino acids. Germline V gene sequence: CDR1 MNHEY, CDR2 SVGEGT. The CDR3 region has the DNA TGTGCCAGCAGTTCCCTAGACGGATACCAGCCCCAGCATTTT. Translation: CASSSLDGYQPQHF.

This clone was seen more than once but under ten times. The V and J genes are TRBV2 and TRBJ2-2; the match to TRBD2 covers 11 bases. CDR1 and CDR2 (germline): SNHLY, FYNNEI. This CDR3 has 19 residues. Unmatched junction bases numbered 9, after V lost 3 bases and J lost 0 bases. The CDR3 is CASSDLGLAENANTGELFF. CDR3 coding DNA: TGTGCCAGCAGTGACTTGGGACTAGCGGAGAATGCGAACACCGGGGAGCTGTTTTTT.

The J gene is TRBJ1-4, the V gene TRBV11-3; D gene unclear. This CDR3 is built from 16 residues. Trimming shortened V by 1 base and J by 1 base, and 10 bases separated the two germline ends. The germline V gene encodes CDR1 SGHNT and CDR2 YENEEA. Here the CDR3 DNA reads TGTGCCAGCAGCTTAGGTGTTTCGGGAACTAATGAAAAACTGTTTTTT. Amino acids: CASSLGVSGTNEKLFF.

The V and J genes are TRBV10-3 and TRBJ2-3, with D possibly TRBD2 on 5 matching bases. The V gene lost 0 bases and the J gene lost 8 bases, with 6 bases spanning the gap. The CDR3 covers 12 residues. From germline, CDR1 is ENHRY and CDR2 SYGVKD. CDR3 region: CAISESSGTQYF. The CDR3 region has the DNA TGTGCCATCAGTGAGTCGAGCGGTACGCAGTATTTT.

The V call is TRBV7-8, the J call TRBJ2-7; TRBD1 aligns across 8 bases. Germline CDR1 and CDR2: SGHVS and FQNEAQ. After removal of 5 bases from V and 6 bases from J, the junction contained 6 bases not matched to a gene. The CDR3 runs 13 residues. The CDR3 DNA sequence: TGTGCCAGCAGCGCCCGGACAGGGCGCGAGCAGTACTTC. Translating gives CASSARTGREQYF.

V is TRBV7-8 and J is TRBJ2-1; TRBD2 matches 15 bases. The length of the CDR3 is 15 residues. CDR1 is SGHVS and CDR2 is FQNEAQ in the germline V gene. Trimming at V came to 4 bases and at J to 7 bases, leaving 2 bases not matched to a gene. CDR3 nucleotide sequence: TGTGCCAGCAGCTACGGGACTAGCGGGGGGAATGAGCAGTTCTTC. Translated: CASSYGTSGGNEQFF.

The chain uses TRBV20-1 and TRBJ1-1; D not resolved. CDR1 and CDR2 from the germline V gene are DFQATT and SNEGSKA (reference sequence). With 3 bases removed from V and 3 bases from J, the gap between germline ends came to 11 bases. The CDR3 spans 13 residues. DNA of the CDR3: TGCAGTGCTAGTCGGCCGGAGGACACTGAAGCTTTCTTT. This gives the protein CSASRPEDTEAFF.

This clone was found once. The gene calls are TRBV11-3 and TRBJ2-1; 7 nucleotides line up with TRBD1. The CDR3 runs 15 residues. J was trimmed by 4 bases and V by 0 bases; bases with no gene match: 3. Germline V gene lookup returns CDR1 SGHNT and CDR2 YENEEA. CDR3 coding DNA: TGTGCCAGCAGCTTAGATGAGGGGGCTTACAATGAGCAGTTCTTC. As protein: CASSLDEGAYNEQFF.

This clone has ten or more counts. As DNA, the CDR3 is TGCGCCAGCAGCCAAGACAGGGAGGGTGAAGCTTTCTTT. The encoded protein is CASSQDREGEAFF. The chain couples TRBV4-3 to TRBJ1-1; a weak D match, TRBD1 (5 bases). V was shortened by 0 bases and J by 7 bases, with 9 bases between the two germline ends. Germline V gene data show CDR1 as LGHNA and CDR2 as YSLEER. The CDR3 is made up of 13 amino acids.

The chain couples TRBV5-5 to TRBJ2-7, with 8 bases aligning to TRBD1. Germline V lookup: CDR1 SGHKS, CDR2 YYEKEE (reference sequence). CDR3 length: 14 residues. J gave up 6 bases and V 4 bases, and 9 bases lay outside the gene matches. The CDR3 DNA is TGTGCCAGCAGCCTGGACAGGGTCGACGGCGAGCAGTACTTC. Its translation: CASSLDRVDGEQYF.

This clone has only one observation. This rearrangement joins TRBV9 to TRBJ1-3; D is unclear. Germline V gives CDR1 SGDLS, CDR2 YYNGEE. Trimming removed 0 bases from V and 5 bases from J, with 9 bases in between. This CDR3 is 14 amino acids long. The CDR3 region is CASSVAGGRNTIYF. The DNA for the CDR3 is TGTGCCAGCAGCGTAGCAGGCGGGAGAAACACCATATATTTT.

The CDR3 DNA sequence: TGCGCCAGCAGCTTAGTGTATGCAGGGGGCGTGAAGAACTCTGGGGCCAACGTCCTGACTTTC. It translates to CASSLVYAGGVKNSGANVLTF. The chain uses TRBV5-1 and TRBJ2-6; the match to TRBD1 covers 8 bases. This CDR3 is built from 21 residues. Looked up from germline, CDR1 is SGHRS and CDR2 is YFSETQ. V gave up 2 bases and J gave up 0 bases; unmatched junction bases: 16.

This clone was counted a few times. The chain links TRBV19 to TRBJ1-5; 8 nucleotides align to TRBD1. Germline CDR1 LNHDA, CDR2 SQIVND (reference sequence). The CDR3 length is 16 residues. J was trimmed by 0 bases and V by 7 bases; bases with no gene match: 8. The CDR3 bases are TGTGCCAGTACCCCGGACAGGGTATATAGCAATCAGCCCCAGCATTTT. It codes for CASTPDRVYSNQPQHF. The full variable domain, with the rest looked up from reference TRBV19 and TRBJ1-5, is DGGITQSPKYLFRKEGQNVTLSCEQNLNHDAMYWYRQDPGQGLRLIYYSQIVNDFQKGDIAEGYSVSREKKESFPLTVTSAQKNPTAFYLCASTPDRVYSNQPQHFGDGTRLSIL.

This clone was seen just once. The chain employs TRBV5-1 and TRBJ2-4; 10 bases agree with TRBD1. After removal of 4 bases from V and 3 bases from J, the junction contained 4 bases not matched to a gene. The CDR3 is made up of 15 amino acids. Germline assignment: CDR1 SGHRS and CDR2 YFSETQ. CDR3 region: CASSPGTGDKNIQYF. The CDR3 region has the DNA TGCGCCAGCAGCCCCGGGACAGGGGACAAAAACATTCAGTACTTC.

The chain carries TRBV27 and TRBJ1-1; TRBD1 aligns across 10 bases. Germline CDR1 and CDR2: MNHEY and SMNVEV (reference sequence). The V segment lost 5 bases and the J segment 5 bases; nucleotides outside the gene matches: 5. There are 14 residues in the CDR3. The CDR3 coding sequence is TGTGCCAGCAGTCGACAGGGGGCCTATACTGAAGCTTTCTTT. It codes for CASSRQGAYTEAFF.